Listed below are T cell receptor beta chains from one sample, sequenced in a study of identical twins. One entry per CDR3 protein results from TCRdb running MiXCR on the 5' RACE reads. The table has fewer than 500,000 distinct CDR3 sequences, approximately 25% seen once. Separately, the same data were catalogued under a study of T cells expressing NK-cell markers.

What was sequenced was CD4+ T cells sorted from blood. The source is a woman aged 18-30 years in good health. The CDR3 runs from the conserved cysteine through the conserved F or W. The order of the fields is D gene, J gene, V gene, CDR3 length, clone size, CDR3 DNA, CDR3 protein. The D gene is left open where the match is weak. Expanded clones get a size class; other rows say once, few or many, or leave the size out.

- | TRBJ2-1 | TRBV29-1 | 15 | - | TGCAGCGTTCTGGGCGGGACCAGCTCCTACAATGAGCAGTTCTTC | CSVLGGTSSYNEQFF
- | TRBJ2-2 | TRBV12-3/TRBV12-4 | 15 | few | TGTGCCAGCAGGCCCCCAGGGGGGTTCACCGGGGAGCTGTTTTTT | CASRPPGGFTGELFF
- | TRBJ1-5 | TRBV12-3/TRBV12-4 | 15 | - | TGTGCCAGCAGGGTAGACCCCTATAGCAATCAGCCCCAGCATTTT | CASRVDPYSNQPQHF
- | TRBJ2-7 | TRBV5-1 | 14 | few | TGCGCCAGCAGCTCGGTGGGGTCCGACTACGAGCAGTACTTC | CASSSVGSDYEQYF
- | TRBJ1-4 | TRBV7-9 | 15 | - | TGTGCCAGCAGCCCCATGGGGGGTGTCGGTGAAAAACTGTTTTTT | CASSPMGGVGEKLFF
- | TRBJ2-3 | TRBV27 | 14 | - | TGTGCCAGCAGTCCGACCCCCACGCGGGATACGCAGTATTTT | CASSPTPTRDTQYF
TRBD2 | TRBJ2-7 | TRBV7-9 | 14 | - | TGTGCCAGCAGCCCGGGGGGTTCCTTCAGCGAGCAGTACTTC | CASSPGGSFSEQYF
- | TRBJ2-2 | TRBV7-6 | 12 | many | TGTGCCAGCAGCTTAGCTGGCGGGGAGCTGTTTTTT | CASSLAGGELFF
TRBD2 | TRBJ2-7 | TRBV12-3/TRBV12-4 | 16 | many | TGTGCCAGCAGTTTATGGGCAGCGGGGGGACCCTACGAGCAGTACTTC | CASSLWAAGGPYEQYF
TRBD2 | TRBJ2-3 | TRBV11-2 | 16 | - | TGTGCCAGCAGCTTTGGACTAGCGGTTAGCACAGATACGCAGTATTTT | CASSFGLAVSTDTQYF
TRBD2 | TRBJ2-3 | TRBV20-1 | 17 | few | TGCAGTGCTAGAGACCTAGCACGGGGGGGTGTTTTGGATACGCAGTATTTT | CSARDLARGGVLDTQYF
TRBD2 | TRBJ2-1 | TRBV6-5 | 16 | - | TGTGCCAGCAGTTACTCGACCAGCGGGGGCGGCCGGGAGCAGTTCTTC | CASSYSTSGGGREQFF
- | TRBJ2-4 | TRBV12-3/TRBV12-4 | 13 | few | TGTGCCAGCAGCGGTCAGGAAGGGGACATTCAGTACTTC | CASSGQEGDIQYF
- | TRBJ2-7 | TRBV27 | 12 | - | TGTGCCAGCAGTTTACCACGTAGCGAGCAGTACTTC | CASSLPRSEQYF
- | TRBJ2-1 | TRBV4-3 | 13 | few | TGCGCCAGCAGCCAAGATGTGAACAATGAGCAGTTCTTC | CASSQDVNNEQFF
TRBD1 | TRBJ2-5 | TRBV5-1 | 14 | - | TGCGCCAGCAGCTTGGGACAGGGTGGAGAGACCCAGTACTTC | CASSLGQGGETQYF
- | TRBJ2-3 | TRBV29-1 | 14 | - | TGCAGCGTCGATGTACGGCTCCGCACAGATACGCAGTATTTT | CSVDVRLRTDTQYF
TRBD2 | TRBJ2-1 | TRBV20-1 | 15 | - | TGCAGTGCACTCCCTCCTAGCGGAGCCACCAATGAGCAGTTCTTC | CSALPPSGATNEQFF
TRBD2 | TRBJ2-2 | TRBV20-1 | 15 | - | TGCAGTGCTGCCCCTAGCGGGGGTTATACCGGGGAGCTGTTTTTT | CSAAPSGGYTGELFF
- | TRBJ2-1 | TRBV6-5 | 11 | few | TGTGCCAGCAGTCCCCTCCCTGAGCAGTTCTTC | CASSPLPEQFF
TRBD2 | TRBJ2-3 | TRBV5-1 | 17 | - | TGCGCCAGCAGCTCTCGGACTAGCGTAACCTCTACAGATACGCAGTATTTT | CASSSRTSVTSTDTQYF
TRBD1 | TRBJ1-2 | TRBV7-2 | 14 | few | TGTGCCAGCAGCTTGAACCAGGGGGCGGGTGGCTACACCTTC | CASSLNQGAGGYTF
TRBD1 | TRBJ2-7 | TRBV12-5 | 13 | few | TGTGCTAGTGTTAAGACAGGGCCCTACGAGCAGTACTTC | CASVKTGPYEQYF
TRBD2 | TRBJ2-1 | TRBV12-3/TRBV12-4 | 16 | - | TGTGCCAGCAGTCCAGCGGGAGGGTATTCCTACAATGAGCAGTTCTTC | CASSPAGGYSYNEQFF
- | TRBJ1-1 | TRBV19 | 14 | - | TGTGCCAGTAGGTTGGTTGACCGGAACACTGAAGCTTTCTTT | CASRLVDRNTEAFF
- | TRBJ2-7 | TRBV7-9 | 12 | - | TGTGCCAGCAGCTTATCGGACGGCCAAGGGGACTTC | CASSLSDGQGDF
TRBD1 | TRBJ2-1 | TRBV29-1 | 15 | - | TGCAGCGTTGTACCGGGACAGGATAACCTCAATGAGCAGTTCTTC | CSVVPGQDNLNEQFF
- | TRBJ2-6 | TRBV12-3/TRBV12-4 | 15 | few | TGTGCCAGCAGTGCTCGGATCTCTGGGGCCAACGTCCTGACTTTC | CASSARISGANVLTF
- | TRBJ2-3 | TRBV7-2 | 18 | - | TGTGCCAGCAGCTTGAGGGCTCCGGGTCCTTTGAGCACAGATACGCAGTATTTT | CASSLRAPGPLSTDTQYF
- | TRBJ1-6 | TRBV6-5 | 15 | few | TGTGCCAGCAGTTACTCTGGTCAGGGAATTTCACCCCTCCACTTT | CASSYSGQGISPLHF
- | TRBJ2-6 | TRBV25-1 | 13 | many | TGTGCCAGCACTGACTCTGGGGCCAACGTCCTGACTTTC | CASTDSGANVLTF
- | TRBJ1-1 | TRBV5-1 | 15 | - | TGCGCCAGCAGCTGGGGGGTTAGCGGCGCAACTGAAGCTTTCTTT | CASSWGVSGATEAFF
TRBD2 | TRBJ2-7 | TRBV29-1 | 13 | - | TGCAGCGCGGGGGGGGAGAACTCCTACGAGCAGTACTTC | CSAGGENSYEQYF
- | TRBJ2-6 | TRBV30 | 16 | few | TGTGCCTGGTCTTTAGGGTGGGATTCTGGGGCCAACGTCCTGACTTTC | CAWSLGWDSGANVLTF
- | TRBJ1-1 | TRBV5-1 | 11 | few | TGCGCCAGCAGCTCCGGGTCTGAAGCTTTCTTT | CASSSGSEAFF
- | TRBJ2-2 | TRBV10-3 | 15 | few | TGTGCCATCAATGTCCAGGGCCGGAACACCGGGGAGCTGTTTTTT | CAINVQGRNTGELFF
- | TRBJ2-3 | TRBV9 | 16 | - | TGTGCCAGCAGCGTAGAGGGGACTTCTCCTTTCGATACGCAGTATTTT | CASSVEGTSPFDTQYF
- | TRBJ1-1 | TRBV6-5 | 16 | - | TGTGCCAGCAGTTACCGAGGAGGGGGGCGGATCACTGAAGCTTTCTTT | CASSYRGGGRITEAFF
- | TRBJ2-7 | TRBV10-3 | 14 | - | TGTGCCATCAGCACAGGCTCCAGGATTAGCGAGCAGTACTTC | CAISTGSRISEQYF